The rows below give T cell receptor beta chains drawn from one sample of a study of cytomegalovirus exposure and HLA in healthy donors. Profiled with immunoSEQ multiplex PCR; TCRdb holds only in-frame clones, not every one. Among about 130,000 clones, 75% to 90% were seen once, and the ten largest hold more than 1%. The sequenced sample consisted of PBMCs. Source of these receptors: a woman between 18 and 30 years old in good health and CMV-seronegative. Both conserved end residues are part of each CDR3. The D gene is left open where the match is weak. Clone size, where shown, is once, few, many, or a class for clones that have expanded.

CDR3 protein	CDR3 DNA	V gene	D gene	J gene	clone size
CASSQAQTGDIDSPLHF	TGCGCCAGCAGCCAAGCCCAGACAGGCGATATCGATTCACCCCTCCACTTT	TRBV4-1	-	TRBJ1-6	-
CASGEQGSGANVLTF	TGCGCCAGCGGGGAACAGGGGTCTGGGGCCAACGTCCTGACTTTC	TRBV5-1	TRBD1	TRBJ2-6	-
CASSRIYQGAKGEKLFF	TGTGCCAGCAGCCGGATTTATCAGGGGGCCAAAGGTGAAAAACTGTTTTTT	TRBV7-9	TRBD1	TRBJ1-4	-
CASSRRDSNSPLHF	TGTGCCAGCAGCCGCCGGGACTCTAATTCACCCCTCCACTTT	TRBV6-6	-	TRBJ1-6	-
CASSQGRRSGNTYEQYF	TGCGCCAGCAGCCAAGGCCGAAGGTCAGGGAATACCTACGAGCAGTACTTC	TRBV4-1	-	TRBJ2-7	-
CASSPLGQGDGYTF	TGTGCCAGCTCACCGTTGGGACAGGGAGATGGCTACACCTTC	TRBV18	TRBD1	TRBJ1-2	-
CSVQGQDGYTF	TGCAGCGTCCAGGGACAGGATGGCTACACCTTC	TRBV29-1	TRBD1	TRBJ1-2	-
CASRSATGFYGYTF	TGTGCCAGTAGATCTGCGACAGGGTTCTATGGCTACACCTTC	TRBV19	TRBD1	TRBJ1-2	-
CASSQGGVSGNTIYF	TGTGCCAGCAGCCAGGGTGGGGTTTCTGGAAACACCATATATTTT	TRBV6-1	-	TRBJ1-3	-
CASSLKWAGRPYDEQFF	TGTGCCAGCAGCTTAAAATGGGCGGGGCGCCCCTACGATGAGCAGTTCTTC	TRBV7-6	-	TRBJ2-1	-
CASRDRGDEQFF	TGTGCCAGCAGGGACAGGGGCGATGAGCAGTTCTTC	TRBV2	TRBD1	TRBJ2-1	-
CATSRDTGGVSPLHF	TGTGCCACCAGCAGAGATACAGGGGGCGTTTCACCCCTCCACTTT	TRBV15	TRBD1	TRBJ1-6	-
CASSQAGTNYGYTF	TGCGCCAGCAGCCAAGCAGGCACTAACTATGGCTACACCTTC	TRBV4-1	-	TRBJ1-2	-
CASTDRVNTIYF	TGTGCCAGCACCGACAGGGTAAACACCATATATTTT	TRBV6-1	TRBD1	TRBJ1-3	-
CASSLTLTVQETQYF	TGTGCCAGCAGTTTAACCCTGACAGTCCAAGAGACCCAGTACTTC	TRBV27	-	TRBJ2-5	once
CASSLRGTNTEAFF	TGTGCCAGCAGCTTACGGGGGACGAACACTGAAGCTTTCTTT	TRBV11-3	-	TRBJ1-1	-
CASSHPTGTLLSGNTIYF	TGTGCCAGCAGCCATCCGACCGGGACACTCCTTTCTGGAAACACCATATATTTT	TRBV11-2	-	TRBJ1-3	-
CASSLDSARDSEAFF	TGTGCCAGCAGCTTAGATTCGGCCAGGGACTCTGAAGCTTTCTTT	TRBV7-8	-	TRBJ1-1	-
CASSHGRDYGYTF	TGTGCCAGCAGTCACGGGAGGGACTATGGCTACACCTTC	TRBV27	-	TRBJ1-2	-
CASSGQGIYGYTF	TGTGCCAGCAGCGGACAGGGAATCTATGGCTACACCTTC	TRBV5-4	TRBD1	TRBJ1-2	-
CASSVGGNEKLFF	TGTGCCAGCAGCGTAGGCGGTAATGAAAAACTGTTTTTT	TRBV9	-	TRBJ1-4	-
CASSLTSGYNEQFF	TGTGCCAGCAGCTTAACGAGCGGGTACAATGAGCAGTTCTTC	TRBV7-3	-	TRBJ2-1	-
CAWSPPHRGGQPQHF	TGTGCCTGGAGCCCCCCCCACAGGGGAGGACAGCCCCAGCATTTT	TRBV30	TRBD1	TRBJ1-5	-
CASSGRGGGTEAFF	TGTGCCAGCAGCGGGCGGGGTGGAGGGACTGAAGCTTTCTTT	TRBV2	-	TRBJ1-1	-
CASSLGLASGGAYDEQYF	TGTGCCAGCAGCCTAGGCTTGGCTAGCGGGGGGGCCTACGACGAGCAGTACTTC	TRBV7-8	TRBD2	TRBJ2-7	-
CAINQDREYYGYTF	TGTGCCATCAACCAGGACAGGGAATACTATGGCTACACCTTC	TRBV10-3	TRBD1	TRBJ1-2	few
CASSLAGTLSSYEQFF	TGCGCCAGCAGCTTGGCAGGGACTCTCTCTTCTTATGAGCAGTTCTTC	TRBV5-1	-	TRBJ2-1	-
CASSLNGRAVSETQYF	TGTGCCAGCAGCTTAAATGGCAGGGCCGTTTCGGAGACCCAGTACTTC	TRBV7-3	-	TRBJ2-5	-
CASSHRGQGGDGYTF	TGTGCCAGCAGCCATCGGGGACAGGGGGGGGATGGCTACACCTTC	TRBV4-2	TRBD1	TRBJ1-2	-
CASRTGEGYGYTF	TGTGCCAGCAGGACAGGGGAGGGCTATGGCTACACCTTC	TRBV2	TRBD1	TRBJ1-2	-
CASSSWGKSGETEAFF	TGTGCCAGTAGCAGCTGGGGGAAGTCGGGGGAGACTGAAGCTTTCTTT	TRBV19	-	TRBJ1-1	-
CASSRLAVGYEQYF	TGTGCCAGCAGCAGACTAGCGGTTGGCTACGAGCAGTACTTC	TRBV6-5	TRBD2	TRBJ2-7	once
CASSPHGQGANTEAFF	TGTGCCAGCAGCCCCCACGGACAGGGGGCCAACACTGAAGCTTTCTTT	TRBV7-2	TRBD1	TRBJ1-1	-
CASSLTGQGVHEQFF	TGCGCCAGCAGCTTGACCGGACAGGGGGTCCATGAGCAGTTCTTC	TRBV5-1	TRBD1	TRBJ2-1	-
CASRRLAEQETQYF	TGTGCCAGCAGGCGACTAGCGGAACAAGAGACCCAGTACTTC	TRBV6-5	TRBD2	TRBJ2-5	once
CASSVGGGSTEAFF	TGTGCCAGCAGTGTTGGCGGGGGGAGCACTGAAGCTTTCTTT	TRBV6-1	-	TRBJ1-1	-
CASSVGAFGSDLGGEVQFF	TGTGCCAGCAGCGTAGGGGCCTTCGGGAGCGATCTCGGTGGGGAAGTGCAGTTCTTC	TRBV9	-	TRBJ2-1	-
CASSPRLAGVIEQFF	TGTGCCAGCAGCCCAAGACTAGCGGGGGTTATTGAGCAGTTCTTC	TRBV11-2	TRBD2	TRBJ2-1	-
CATPRGARTGELFF	TGTGCCACCCCTCGGGGGGCGCGTACCGGGGAGCTGTTTTTT	TRBV15	-	TRBJ2-2	-
CAISGTGQLSVGNTIYF	TGTGCCATCAGTGGGACAGGGCAGCTCTCGGTTGGAAACACCATATATTTT	TRBV10-3	TRBD1	TRBJ1-3	-
CASSPGTGYGYTF	TGTGCCAGCAGTCCGGGGACAGGATATGGCTACACCTTC	TRBV6-6	TRBD1	TRBJ1-2	few
CASSTKTGEYEKLFF	TGTGCCAGCAGCACAAAGACAGGGGAGTATGAAAAACTGTTTTTT	TRBV5-4	TRBD1	TRBJ1-4	once
CASSNQGAVDSPLHF	TGTGCCAGCAGCAATCAAGGGGCAGTGGATTCACCCCTCCACTTT	TRBV21-1	-	TRBJ1-6	few
CASSDRWAANYEQYF	TGTGCCAGTAGCGACAGGTGGGCGGCTAACTACGAGCAGTACTTC	TRBV19	-	TRBJ2-7	once
CASRKQVFSGNTIYF	TGTGCCAGCAGGAAACAAGTGTTCTCTGGAAACACCATATATTTT	TRBV7-9	-	TRBJ1-3	-
CASSLNRDTEQYF	TGTGCCAGCAGTTTAAACAGGGATACCGAGCAGTACTTC	TRBV27	-	TRBJ2-7	-
CASSADRGSVTREQYF	TGTGCCAGCAGCGCGGACAGGGGGTCCGTGACGAGAGAGCAGTACTTC	TRBV9	TRBD1	TRBJ2-7	few
CASRAGQGLERSEAFF	TGTGCCAGCAGAGCGGGACAGGGCTTGGAAAGAAGTGAAGCTTTCTTT	TRBV2	TRBD1	TRBJ1-1	-
CASGLVRGTEAFF	TGTGCTAGTGGTTTGGTACGAGGAACTGAAGCTTTCTTT	TRBV12-5	-	TRBJ1-1	-
CASSLSPVTDTQYF	TGTGCCAGCAGCTTAAGCCCGGTCACAGATACGCAGTATTTT	TRBV11-2	-	TRBJ2-3	-